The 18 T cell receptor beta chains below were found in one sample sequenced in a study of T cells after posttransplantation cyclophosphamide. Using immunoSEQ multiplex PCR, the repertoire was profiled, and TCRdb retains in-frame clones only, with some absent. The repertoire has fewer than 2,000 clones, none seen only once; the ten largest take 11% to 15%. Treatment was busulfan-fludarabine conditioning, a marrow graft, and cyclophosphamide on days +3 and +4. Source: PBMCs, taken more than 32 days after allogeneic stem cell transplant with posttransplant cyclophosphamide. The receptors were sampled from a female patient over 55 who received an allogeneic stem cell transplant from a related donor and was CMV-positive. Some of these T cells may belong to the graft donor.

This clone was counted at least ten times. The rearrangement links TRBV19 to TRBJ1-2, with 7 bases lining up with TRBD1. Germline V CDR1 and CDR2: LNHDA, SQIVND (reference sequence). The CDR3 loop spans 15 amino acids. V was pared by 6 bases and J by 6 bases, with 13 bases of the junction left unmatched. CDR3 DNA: TGTGCCAGTAGCCCGACCTCTACAGGGGTGAATGGCTACACCTTC. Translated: CASSPTSTGVNGYTF.

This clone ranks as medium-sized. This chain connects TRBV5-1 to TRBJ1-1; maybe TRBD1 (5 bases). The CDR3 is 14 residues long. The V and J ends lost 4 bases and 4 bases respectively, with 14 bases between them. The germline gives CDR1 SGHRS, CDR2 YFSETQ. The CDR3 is CASSPRGGVTEAFF. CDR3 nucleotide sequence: TGCGCCAGCAGCCCGCGGGGCGGGGTCACTGAAGCTTTCTTT.

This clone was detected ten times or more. DNA of the CDR3: TGTGCCAGCAGCTCATGGGGGCGGACAGGGTCCAATGAGCAGTTCTTC. Its protein is CASSSWGRTGSNEQFF. V is TRBV7-9 and J is TRBJ2-1, with 8 bases that match TRBD1. The length of the CDR3 is 16 residues. Germline lookup yields CDR1 SEHNR and CDR2 FQNEAQ (reference sequence). With 4 bases clipped from V and 6 bases from J, the junction kept 11 bases outside the gene matches.

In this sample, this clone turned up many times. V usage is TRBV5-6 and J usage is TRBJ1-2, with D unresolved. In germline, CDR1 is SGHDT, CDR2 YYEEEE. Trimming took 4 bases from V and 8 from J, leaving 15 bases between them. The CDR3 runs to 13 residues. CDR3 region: CASSPDGLGGYTF. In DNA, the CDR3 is TGTGCCAGCAGCCCGGACGGACTAGGCGGCTACACCTTC.

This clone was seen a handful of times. Here the CDR3 DNA reads TGTGCCTGGAGTGTATGGGGGGTAGGGGCAGATACGCAGTATTTT. As protein: CAWSVWGVGADTQYF. The V and J genes are TRBV30 and TRBJ2-3; possibly TRBD2 for D (6 bases). With 0 bases removed from V and 4 bases from J, the gap between germline ends came to 14 bases. Germline loops: CDR1 GTSNPN, CDR2 SVGIG (reference sequence). The CDR3 extends over 15 amino acids.

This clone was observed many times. CDR3 region: CASSPGGGNQPQHF. The CDR3 coding sequence is TGCGCCAGCAGCCCCGGCGGCGGGAATCAGCCCCAGCATTTT. The rearrangement links TRBV5-1 to TRBJ1-5; no reliable D call. The V end lost 4 bases, the J end lost 4 bases, and 12 bases lay between the germline ends. The CDR3 sequence is 14 residues long. Germline loops: CDR1 SGHRS, CDR2 YFSETQ.

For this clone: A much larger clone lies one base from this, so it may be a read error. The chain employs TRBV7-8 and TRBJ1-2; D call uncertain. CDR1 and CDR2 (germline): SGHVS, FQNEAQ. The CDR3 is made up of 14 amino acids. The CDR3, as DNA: TGTGCCAGCAGCTTAGAGCTCGGTAGCTATCGCTACACCTTC. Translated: CASSLELGSYRYTF. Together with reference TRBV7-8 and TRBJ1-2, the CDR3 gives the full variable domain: GAGVSQSPRYKVAKRGQDVALRCDPISGHVSLFWYQQALGQGPEFLTYFQNEAQLDKSGLPSDRFFAERPEGSVSTLKIQRTQQEDSAVYLCASSLELGSYRYTFGSGTRLTVV.

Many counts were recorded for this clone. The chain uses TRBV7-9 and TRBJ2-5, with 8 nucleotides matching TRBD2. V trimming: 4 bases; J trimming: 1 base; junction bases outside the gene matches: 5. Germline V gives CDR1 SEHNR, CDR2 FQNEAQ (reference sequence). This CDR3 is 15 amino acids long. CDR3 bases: TGTGCCAGCAGCTCAGGAGCGGGAGTCCAAGAGACCCAGTACTTC. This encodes CASSSGAGVQETQYF.

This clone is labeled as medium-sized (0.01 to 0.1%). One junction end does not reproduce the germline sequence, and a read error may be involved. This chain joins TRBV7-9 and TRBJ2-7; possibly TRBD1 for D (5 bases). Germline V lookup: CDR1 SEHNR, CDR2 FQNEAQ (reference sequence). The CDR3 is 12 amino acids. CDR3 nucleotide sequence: TGTGCCAGCAGCTTAGTTGGCGGCAGGGTCTCCTTC. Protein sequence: CASSLVGGRVSF.

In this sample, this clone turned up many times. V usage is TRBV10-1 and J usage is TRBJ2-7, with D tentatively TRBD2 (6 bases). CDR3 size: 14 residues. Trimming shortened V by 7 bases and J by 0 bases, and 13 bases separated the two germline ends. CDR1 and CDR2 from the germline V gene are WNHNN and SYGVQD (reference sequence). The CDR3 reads CASNPGLPSYEQYF. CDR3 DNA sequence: TGCGCCAGCAATCCGGGACTCCCCTCCTACGAGCAGTACTTC.

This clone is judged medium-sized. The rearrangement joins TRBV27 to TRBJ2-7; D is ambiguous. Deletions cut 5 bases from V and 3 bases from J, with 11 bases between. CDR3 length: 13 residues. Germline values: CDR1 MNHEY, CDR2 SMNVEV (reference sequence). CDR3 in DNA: TGTGCCAGCAGTCCCTATAGTTTCTACGAGCAGTACTTC. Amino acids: CASSPYSFYEQYF.

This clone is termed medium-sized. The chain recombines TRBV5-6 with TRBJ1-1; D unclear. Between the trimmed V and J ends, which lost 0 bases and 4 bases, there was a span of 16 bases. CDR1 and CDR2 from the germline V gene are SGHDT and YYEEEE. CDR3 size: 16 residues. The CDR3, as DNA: TGTGCCAGCAGCTTGGTCTACTCTCTTACCCCCACTGAAGCTTTCTTT. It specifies CASSLVYSLTPTEAFF.

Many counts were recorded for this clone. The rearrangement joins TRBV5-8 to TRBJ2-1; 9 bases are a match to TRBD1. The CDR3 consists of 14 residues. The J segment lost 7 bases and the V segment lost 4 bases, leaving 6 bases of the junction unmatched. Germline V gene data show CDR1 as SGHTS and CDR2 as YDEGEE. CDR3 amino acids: CASSPRQGGNEQFF. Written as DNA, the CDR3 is TGTGCCAGCAGCCCGCGACAGGGGGGAAATGAGCAGTTCTTC.

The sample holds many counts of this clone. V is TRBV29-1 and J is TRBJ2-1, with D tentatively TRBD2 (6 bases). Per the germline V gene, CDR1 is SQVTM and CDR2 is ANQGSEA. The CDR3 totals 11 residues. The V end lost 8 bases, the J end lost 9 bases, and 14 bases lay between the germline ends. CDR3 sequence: CSSARGPEQFF. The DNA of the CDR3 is TGCAGCTCAGCGCGGGGACCTGAGCAGTTCTTC.

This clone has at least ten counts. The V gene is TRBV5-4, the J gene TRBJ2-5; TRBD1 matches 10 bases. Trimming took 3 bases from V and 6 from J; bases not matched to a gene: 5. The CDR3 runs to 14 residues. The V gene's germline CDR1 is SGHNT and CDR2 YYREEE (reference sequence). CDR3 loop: CASSYRTGGQTQYF. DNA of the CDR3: TGTGCCAGCAGCTATCGGACAGGGGGACAGACCCAGTACTTC.

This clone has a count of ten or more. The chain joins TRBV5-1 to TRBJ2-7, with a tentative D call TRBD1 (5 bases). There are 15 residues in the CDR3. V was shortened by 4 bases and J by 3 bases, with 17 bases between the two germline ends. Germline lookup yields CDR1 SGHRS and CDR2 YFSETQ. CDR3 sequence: CASSPRGGDLYEQYF. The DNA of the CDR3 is TGCGCCAGCAGCCCTAGGGGCGGAGACCTCTACGAGCAGTACTTC.

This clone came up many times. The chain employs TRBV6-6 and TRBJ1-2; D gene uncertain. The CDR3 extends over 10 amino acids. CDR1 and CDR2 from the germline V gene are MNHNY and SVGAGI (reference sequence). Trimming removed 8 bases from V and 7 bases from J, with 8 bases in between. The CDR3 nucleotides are TGTGCCAGCGGAGAGGGTGGCTACACCTTC. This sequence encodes CASGEGGYTF.

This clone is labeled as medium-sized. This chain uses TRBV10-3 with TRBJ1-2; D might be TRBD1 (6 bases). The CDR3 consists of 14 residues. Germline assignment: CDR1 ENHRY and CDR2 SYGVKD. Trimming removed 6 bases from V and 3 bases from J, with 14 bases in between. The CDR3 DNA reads TGTGCCATCAGGGAAGGACAGTCCTACTATGGCTACACCTTC. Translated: CAIREGQSYYGYTF.